This section outlines one T cell receptor beta chain sequence together with its context. This clone's antigen is unknown. Base quality data are lacking; no much larger clone is found one base away. Libraries were prepared through 5' RACE. For sequencing, an Illumina HiSeq 2500 was employed. A second 7 to 11 cycle PCR used a sample-barcoded 5' primer and a J-beta primer mix. A unique molecular identifier was introduced onto each TCR beta cDNA molecule by a template-switch 5' adaptor carrying 12 random nucleotides. At least 2.5 million CDR3-containing paired-end reads were obtained from each sample. All of the RNA was converted into first-strand cDNA using the Mint cDNA synthesis kit, with a TRBC-specific oligonucleotide serving as the primer. All cDNA was treated with uracil-DNA glycosylase and then went through a first 18-cycle PCR with the universal primers M1SS and BC2_uni_R. On the study's bioinformatics: Normalization of each sample was performed by random selection of 1 million high-quality reads, each carrying a distinct molecular identifier. Reads with shared molecular identifiers were discarded instead of being binned into consensus sequences. CDR3 identification, clonotype clustering and error correction used MiTCR with a Q25 quality threshold and the strictest error-elimination algorithm. A nonparametric unseen species model using Euler transformation provided a lower-bound estimate of total TCR beta diversity. TCRdb ran its own pipeline on the public reads, namely fastp trimming at Q25 and MiXCR clone calling, and kept in-frame beta chains. For every CDR3 protein sequence, its rows merge into one entry that carries the most common genes and DNA. The V and J calls and clone size come from TCRdb's table, not from the authors' own analysis. A total of 600,000 to 1,000,000 distinct CDR3 sequences appear in this sample, 25% of them only once. The ten largest clones capture roughly 3.5% of the sample.

V and J are truncated by 5 bases and 4 bases respectively, leaving an intervening sequence of 5 bases. Looking up the germline V gene yields CDR1 SGHRS and CDR2 YFSETQ. Spanning cysteine to phenylalanine, the CDR3 consists of 11 amino acids. Only the CDR3 region is kept as DNA, spanning 33 bases read in frame from base 1. These data are taken from a study of blood T cells in healthy people across ages (dated by TCRdb to between 2015 and 2016). With regard to the full study: Template switching captured roughly one uniquely barcoded TCR beta cDNA molecule per two T cells in model experiments. The donors were divided into four age groups: young (average approximately 17 years), middle-aged (roughly 40), aged (about 62) and long-lived (roughly 82). For two donors (one aged 18 to 30 and one aged 80 or older), the study analyzed two additional independent replicas of 1 million unique cDNA reads from the same blood draw. Using deep sequencing normalized with unique cDNA molecular identifiers, the study measured how TCR beta repertoire diversity changes with age. Study-wide conclusions, independent of this receptor: Because donor CMV infection status was unknown, age-related changes in expanded clonotypes were potentially confounded. Compared with the aged group, more naive CD4+ T cells, fewer expanded clones and increased TCR diversity were shown by the long-lived group, suggesting age selection. A strong correlation was found between observed TCR beta diversity and the percentage of naive T cells measured by flow cytometry. Bulk unsorted PBMC profiling prevented conclusive comparison of naive and antigen-experienced compartments. Estimates of total diversity from one million sequenced T cells were regarded as lower bounds and underestimates. Observed TCR beta diversity per million T cells fell roughly linearly with age, and a significant reduction was already apparent by age about 43.

Donors were around 37 systemically healthy Caucasian individuals from Russia aged roughly 6 to 95 years. Approximately 9 milliliters of peripheral blood were collected from each donor into EDTA-treated Vacutainer tubes. Ficoll-Paque density-gradient centrifugation was used to isolate PBMCs, with at least 6.5 million per sample. Total RNA, at least 5.5 micrograms per sample, was extracted from PBMCs with Trizol reagent. For every donor, flow cytometry on a PBMC aliquot measured the percentage of naive CD45RAhigh/CD27high T cells. These data also featured in a second study, about T cells of mothers and their children. The second study's paper adds: Donors were nine systemically healthy Caucasian individuals: three mothers and their six children. cDNA synthesis consumed the entire amount of extracted RNA, loaded at approximately 1.5 ug RNA in each 15 ul reaction. In the second PCR, the M1S primer introduced both the sample barcodes and 2-4 random nucleotides. More than 8 million TCR beta CDR3 reads were obtained from each mother, and millions of reads were obtained from each child. TCR recombination output is similarly shaped by thymic selection in related and unrelated pairs, with a minor effect exerted by inherited differences. Normalized repertoire overlap was always found to be slightly, but never significantly, higher in related mother-child pairs than in unrelated mother-child pairs. No persistent microchimeric T cell clones were found, with a detection sensitivity of approximately 100 clones per million clonotypes. To look for features that set related mother-child pairs apart from unrelated individuals, the researchers ran deep NGS to compare the TCR beta repertoires of mothers and children. On average, the children were roughly 10 +/- 4 years old, while the mothers were about 37 +/- 4 years old. After adapters were ligated using NEBNext reagents, the libraries underwent 100+100 nt paired-end sequencing on an Illumina HiSeq 2000. To prevent cross-contamination, the mother and child libraries were prepared a month apart and were sequenced in separate runs. For each donor, between about 500,000 and 2,000,000 distinct TCR beta clonotypes were identified. Naive TCR beta clonotypes were estimated from low-frequency clonotypes matched to each donor's FACS-determined naive share, without sorting.

Recombination connected TRBV5-1 to TRBJ2-3, with no reliable assignment of the D segment. The TCR comes from a boy between 10 and 17 years old in good health. The sample was blood. The DNA sequence is as follows: TGCGCCAGCAGGGAGCCAGATACGCAGTATTTT. Its translation is CASREPDTQYF.